These T cell receptor beta chains were read from a single sample in a study of blood T cells in healthy people across ages. TCRdb fed the 5' RACE reads into MiXCR, producing one record per CDR3 protein. Seen here are about 840,000 distinct CDR3 sequences, 25% to 30% observed once, and the top ten hold about 9.4%. The sample was also reused in another study, on T cells of mothers and their children.

The source material was blood. These receptors were obtained from a middle-aged woman in good health. The CDR3 runs from the conserved cysteine through the conserved F or W. The D gene is left open where the match is weak. The size field is filled for only some rows; it gives once, few, many or a size class.

D: TRBD1
V: TRBV25-1
size: many
J: TRBJ1-4
CDR3: CASSERRTGGTNEKLFF
DNA: TGTGCCAGCAGTGAACGGAGGACAGGGGGGACTAATGAAAAACTGTTTTTT

D: -
V: TRBV7-8
size: few
J: TRBJ2-5
CDR3: CASSSYGNRTQYF
DNA: TGTGCCAGCAGCTCGTACGGCAACAGGACCCAGTACTTC

D: TRBD2
V: TRBV15
size: many
J: TRBJ2-7
CDR3: CATSRERTVGGVYEQYF
DNA: TGTGCCACCAGCAGAGAACGGACGGTTGGGGGGGTATACGAGCAGTACTTC

D: -
V: TRBV4-1
size: many
J: TRBJ1-1
CDR3: CASSQEGWGTEAFF
DNA: TGCGCCAGCAGCCAAGAGGGTTGGGGGACTGAAGCTTTCTTT

D: -
V: TRBV3-1
size: -
J: TRBJ1-1
CDR3: CASSRGRTNTEAFF
DNA: TGTGCCAGCAGCCGAGGACGGACGAACACTGAAGCTTTCTTT

D: -
V: TRBV5-1
size: many
J: TRBJ1-4
CDR3: CASSEGQKNEKLFF
DNA: TGCGCCAGCAGCGAGGGACAAAAGAATGAAAAACTGTTTTTT

D: -
V: TRBV6-5
size: -
J: TRBJ2-7
CDR3: CASSYFKGAYEQYF
DNA: TGTGCCAGCAGTTACTTTAAGGGGGCCTACGAGCAGTACTTC

D: TRBD2
V: TRBV27
size: few
J: TRBJ2-2
CDR3: CASYEIAGGPSGELFF
DNA: TGTGCCAGCTATGAGATAGCGGGGGGGCCTTCCGGGGAGCTGTTTTTT

D: -
V: TRBV7-2
size: many
J: TRBJ2-3
CDR3: CASSTPGGDTQYF
DNA: TGTGCCAGCAGCACCCCCGGGGGAGATACGCAGTATTTT

D: -
V: TRBV7-7
size: few
J: TRBJ1-1
CDR3: CASSRQWNTEAFF
DNA: TGTGCCAGCAGCAGGCAGTGGAACACTGAAGCTTTCTTT

D: -
V: TRBV5-1
size: -
J: TRBJ2-3
CDR3: CASSVGRARDTQYF
DNA: TGCGCCAGCAGCGTGGGAAGGGCTAGGGATACGCAGTATTTT

D: -
V: TRBV27
size: few
J: TRBJ2-7
CDR3: CASSLSRQISYEQYF
DNA: TGTGCCAGCAGTTTATCGCGACAGATATCCTACGAGCAGTACTTC

D: TRBD1
V: TRBV6-1
size: once
J: TRBJ2-1
CDR3: CDSSKSRDSNEQFF
DNA: TGCGACAGCAGTAAATCCCGGGACAGCAATGAGCAGTTCTTC

D: TRBD1
V: TRBV28
size: many
J: TRBJ2-7
CDR3: CASSDRGRWEQYF
DNA: TGTGCCAGCAGCGACAGGGGGCGGTGGGAGCAGTACTTC

D: -
V: TRBV9
size: -
J: TRBJ2-7
CDR3: CASSVAGQGTYEQYF
DNA: TGTGCCAGCAGCGTAGCGGGCCAGGGGACCTACGAGCAGTACTTC

D: -
V: TRBV29-1
size: -
J: TRBJ2-1
CDR3: CSARSKRSSYNEQFF
DNA: TGCAGCGCCCGTTCGAAGCGGAGCTCCTACAATGAGCAGTTCTTC

D: -
V: TRBV7-9
size: -
J: TRBJ2-7
CDR3: CASSLVSLGEQYF
DNA: TGTGCCAGCAGCTTAGTGTCTCTGGGAGAGCAGTACTTC

D: -
V: TRBV7-2
size: many
J: TRBJ1-2
CDR3: CASGPSFTQNYGYTF
DNA: TGTGCCAGCGGGCCATCCTTTACACAAAACTATGGCTACACCTTC

D: -
V: TRBV6-2/TRBV6-3
size: -
J: TRBJ1-2
CDR3: CASSRRMNYGYTF
DNA: TGTGCCAGCAGTAGGCGAATGAACTATGGCTACACCTTC

D: -
V: TRBV20-1
size: few
J: TRBJ1-2
CDR3: CSARPPTAEGHGYTF
DNA: TGCAGTGCTAGACCGCCTACCGCCGAGGGACACGGCTACACCTTC

D: -
V: TRBV28
size: -
J: TRBJ1-1
CDR3: CASSLLVGRLNTEAFF
DNA: TGTGCCAGCAGTTTACTAGTGGGACGGTTGAACACTGAAGCTTTCTTT

D: -
V: TRBV5-6
size: -
J: TRBJ1-5
CDR3: CASSLLEDGPWQPQHF
DNA: TGTGCCAGCAGCTTGTTGGAGGACGGCCCCTGGCAGCCCCAGCATTTT

D: -
V: TRBV30
size: few
J: TRBJ2-1
CDR3: CACDSSGKGYNEQFF
DNA: TGTGCCTGTGACTCCAGTGGTAAGGGATACAATGAGCAGTTCTTC

D: -
V: TRBV7-2
size: few
J: TRBJ2-3
CDR3: CASSLQLVGGRGRTDTQYF
DNA: TGTGCCAGCAGCTTGCAGTTAGTAGGGGGGCGCGGTCGCACAGATACGCAGTATTTT

D: TRBD1
V: TRBV7-3
size: -
J: TRBJ2-3
CDR3: CASSITGGASDTQYF
DNA: TGTGCCAGCAGCATTACAGGGGGCGCCTCAGATACGCAGTATTTT

D: TRBD2
V: TRBV11-2
size: few
J: TRBJ2-3
CDR3: CASSLFPLAGGQYGDTQYF
DNA: TGTGCCAGCAGCTTATTCCCACTAGCGGGGGGGCAGTATGGAGATACGCAGTATTTT

D: TRBD1
V: TRBV29-1
size: few
J: TRBJ1-1
CDR3: CSVYGQGFKAFF
DNA: TGCAGCGTTTACGGACAGGGGTTTAAAGCTTTCTTT

D: -
V: TRBV4-1
size: many
J: TRBJ2-6
CDR3: CASSQEGSPSSGANVLTF
DNA: TGCGCCAGCAGCCAAGAAGGCTCCCCATCCTCTGGGGCCAACGTCCTGACTTTC

D: -
V: TRBV29-1
size: -
J: TRBJ2-1
CDR3: CSVDNMKFSYNEQFF
DNA: TGCAGCGTTGATAACATGAAGTTTTCGTACAATGAGCAGTTCTTC

D: TRBD1
V: TRBV20-1
size: few
J: TRBJ1-6
CDR3: CSARDMTAGQLNSPPHF
DNA: TGCAGTGCTAGAGATATGACCGCGGGACAGCTTAATTCACCCCCCCACTTT

D: TRBD1
V: TRBV7-9
size: -
J: TRBJ1-1
CDR3: CASSSGTGGKGGLEAFF
DNA: TGTGCCAGCAGCTCCGGGACAGGGGGAAAAGGGGGACTTGAAGCTTTCTTT

D: -
V: TRBV20-1
size: -
J: TRBJ2-1
CDR3: CSAKPRAFRNEQFF
DNA: TGCAGTGCTAAACCTCGGGCTTTCCGGAATGAGCAGTTCTTC

D: TRBD2
V: TRBV3-1
size: -
J: TRBJ2-5
CDR3: CASSQGITSGGRETQYF
DNA: TGTGCCAGCAGCCAAGGCATAACTAGCGGGGGTAGGGAGACCCAGTACTTC

D: -
V: TRBV5-6
size: once
J: TRBJ2-7
CDR3: CASRIGTYNEQYF
DNA: TGTGCCAGCCGGATCGGTACCTACAATGAGCAGTACTTC

D: -
V: TRBV5-1
size: few
J: TRBJ1-1
CDR3: CASSLGLSTEAFF
DNA: TGCGCCAGCAGCTTGGGGCTTAGCACTGAAGCTTTCTTT

D: -
V: TRBV5-1
size: few
J: TRBJ2-1
CDR3: CASSTQGFTYNEQFF
DNA: TGCGCCAGCAGCACGCAGGGATTCACCTACAATGAGCAGTTCTTC

D: -
V: TRBV28
size: few
J: TRBJ1-2
CDR3: CASSLAEAGNPYGYTF
DNA: TGTGCCAGCAGTTTGGCGGAGGCGGGGAACCCCTATGGCTACACCTTC

D: -
V: TRBV6-5
size: few
J: TRBJ1-1
CDR3: CASSPNRRTTEAFF
DNA: TGTGCCAGCAGCCCAAACCGACGGACCACTGAAGCTTTCTTT

D: -
V: TRBV20-1
size: -
J: TRBJ2-6
CDR3: CSARAGTTGANVLTF
DNA: TGCAGTGCTAGGGCAGGGACCACTGGGGCCAACGTCCTGACTTTC

D: -
V: TRBV7-2
size: -
J: TRBJ2-3
CDR3: CASSFGTLSTDTQYF
DNA: TGTGCCAGCAGCTTCGGGACACTAAGCACAGATACGCAGTATTTT

D: TRBD2
V: TRBV12-3/TRBV12-4
size: many
J: TRBJ2-3
CDR3: CASSLAGFTDTQYF
DNA: TGTGCCAGCAGTCTAGCGGGGTTCACAGATACGCAGTATTTT

D: -
V: TRBV28
size: -
J: TRBJ2-7
CDR3: CASTMGPVDSYEQYF
DNA: TGTGCCAGCACCATGGGGCCAGTGGATTCTTACGAGCAGTACTTC

D: -
V: TRBV28
size: few
J: TRBJ2-3
CDR3: CASIGPQITDTQYF
DNA: TGTGCCAGCATAGGCCCCCAGATCACAGATACGCAGTATTTT

D: TRBD1
V: TRBV7-6
size: -
J: TRBJ1-2
CDR3: CASSPGQASYGYTF
DNA: TGTGCCAGCAGCCCCGGACAGGCTAGTTATGGCTACACCTTC

D: TRBD2
V: TRBV9
size: few
J: TRBJ2-3
CDR3: CASSVGAGVRTDTQYF
DNA: TGTGCCAGCAGCGTAGGAGCGGGGGTACGCACAGATACGCAGTATTTT

D: -
V: TRBV7-9
size: many
J: TRBJ2-1
CDR3: CASSAGTGRGEQFF
DNA: TGTGCCAGCAGCGCAGGCACAGGGAGAGGTGAGCAGTTCTTC

D: -
V: TRBV28
size: -
J: TRBJ1-4
CDR3: CASSLSLQESTNEKLFF
DNA: TGTGCCAGCAGTTTATCCCTACAGGAGTCAACTAATGAAAAACTGTTTTTT

D: -
V: TRBV19
size: -
J: TRBJ1-2
CDR3: CASSISSVNYGYTF
DNA: TGTGCCAGTAGTATCTCCAGCGTTAACTATGGCTACACCTTC